This T cell receptor beta chain was captured in a study of post-analysis software for immune sequencing data. Points from the study as a whole: Relative to controls, patients had several TRBV segments at higher frequency, with TRBV5-6, TRBV5-1 and TRBV20-1 among these. Under the F measure, samples that were prepared in one batch clustered strongly together.

CDR3 size: 13 residues. Germline V lookup: CDR1 SGHTA, CDR2 FQGNSA. V was pared by 5 bases and J by 5 bases, with 10 bases between. Unique molecular identifiers were built into the TCR beta cDNA libraries. Using its own MiXCR run on the PCR reads, TCRdb lists one record per CDR3 protein. This sample has about 820,000 distinct CDR3 sequences, with around 53% found just once. Note on this clonotype: Its antigen remains unknown.

The chain carries TRBV7-2 and TRBJ2-1, with TRBD1 as a possible D gene (6 bases). This TCR derives from a girl under 18 with multiple sclerosis. Input material: blood. The CDR3 DNA is TGTGCCAGCAGCCCACACAGGGACAATGAGCAGTTCTTC. As protein: CASSPHRDNEQFF.